The T cell receptor beta chain described here comes from a study of beta chain features in type 1 diabetes. This clone was seen a few times. The entirety of the isolated RNA underwent reverse transcription, so expressed TCRB transcripts were sequenced. Repertoires were generated with immunoSEQ multiplex PCR, while TCRdb's copy carries only in-frame clones and drops some. The table records around 140,000 clones, 9.5% to 10% of them present only once. Trimming at V came to 4 bases and at J to 13 bases, leaving 4 bases not matched to a gene. The length of the CDR3 is 11 residues. The germline V gene has CDR1 SGHDT and CDR2 YYEEEE.

V and J are TRBV5-6 and TRBJ2-7; 11 bases fit TRBD1. The sequenced material came from central memory CD4+ T cells from blood. This TCR was recovered from a woman in her 40s in good health. CDR3 residues: CASSRDRGIYF. The DNA of the CDR3 is TGTGCCAGCAGCAGGGACAGGGGGATATACTTC.